The 25 T cell receptor beta chains listed next were all sequenced from one sample in a study of blood T cell repertoires in COVID-19. TCRdb keeps only in-frame clones here, not all; method: immunoSEQ multiplex PCR. Here the sample spans 95,000 to 150,000 clones, 86% being singletons. Sequencing input: peripheral blood. The source is a man aged 35-49 years with acute or convalescent COVID-19.

The chain combines TRBV12-5 with TRBJ1-1, with 7 bases aligning to TRBD1. The trim removed 6 bases at V and 4 bases at J, leaving 8 bases unmatched. There are 14 residues in the CDR3. The germline gives CDR1 LGHNT, CDR2 FRNRAP. The CDR3 loop reads CASGLLHRGTEAFF. CDR3 coding DNA: TGTGCTAGTGGCTTACTCCACAGGGGCACTGAAGCTTTCTTT.

This chain's CDR3 is CASSSGGEQTQYF. The CDR3 bases are TGTGCCAGCAGCTCCGGAGGGGAACAAACCCAGTACTTC. The chain joins TRBV5-4 to TRBJ2-5, with a possible D match to TRBD2 (6 bases). V dropped 3 bases and J dropped 8 bases, with 14 bases sitting between them. The germline V gene has CDR1 SGHNT and CDR2 YYREEE (reference sequence). CDR3 length: 13 residues.

The J gene is TRBJ1-2, the V gene TRBV5-1; unclear D gene. The germline V gene encodes CDR1 SGHRS and CDR2 YFSETQ. The CDR3 runs 16 residues. V was pared by 0 bases and J by 2 bases, with 14 bases between. The CDR3 protein is CASSLGRTEPNYGYTF. The DNA for the CDR3 is TGCGCCAGCAGCTTGGGTCGGACTGAGCCCAACTATGGCTACACCTTC.

The CDR3 nucleotides are TGTGCCTGGAGTTTTAGCGGGGGCTACGAGCAGTACTTC. This gives the protein CAWSFSGGYEQYF. The chain recombines TRBV30 with TRBJ2-7, with 9 bases lining up with TRBD2. The germline V gene has CDR1 GTSNPN and CDR2 SVGIG (reference sequence). This CDR3 contains 13 residues. After removal of 2 bases from V and 3 bases from J, the junction contained 2 bases not matched to a gene.

The J gene is TRBJ1-1, the V gene TRBV6-2 or TRBV6-3, with a possible D match to TRBD1 (6 bases). The CDR3 length is 15 residues. The V gene lost 2 bases and the J gene lost 3 bases, with 13 bases spanning the gap. CDR1 and CDR2 (germline): MNHEY, SVGEGT. The CDR3 spells CASSYAGQLYTEAFF. DNA of the CDR3: TGTGCCAGCAGTTACGCTGGACAGTTATACACTGAAGCTTTCTTT.

The rearrangement links TRBV30 to TRBJ2-2; 12 bases align to TRBD2. Germline V gene lookup returns CDR1 GTSNPN and CDR2 SVGIG (reference sequence). V was clipped by 2 bases and J by 6 bases; unmatched bases: 13. This CDR3 region has 18 residues. Here the CDR3 DNA reads TGTGCCTGGAGTTCACGACTAGCGGGGGTCGCAGGGTCCGGGGAGCTGTTTTTT. It codes for CAWSSRLAGVAGSGELFF.

The chain uses TRBV27 and TRBJ2-2; no clear D gene. The CDR3 consists of 13 residues. The V end lost 5 bases, the J end lost 5 bases, and 9 bases lay between the germline ends. Germline V lookup: CDR1 MNHEY, CDR2 SMNVEV (reference sequence). CDR3 bases: TGTGCCAGCAGTCCTAGACCTACCGGGGAGCTGTTTTTT. Translated, it gives CASSPRPTGELFF.

The chain is built from TRBV27 and TRBJ2-1, with 8 bases fitting TRBD1. The CDR3 sequence is 13 residues long. Unmatched junction bases numbered 7, after V lost 5 bases and J lost 10 bases. Per germline, CDR1 MNHEY and CDR2 SMNVEV (reference sequence). Here the CDR3 reads CASSRTGQNEQFF. The CDR3 nucleotides read TGTGCCAGCAGTCGGACAGGGCAAAACGAGCAGTTCTTC.

This clone occurred once. The chain joins TRBV5-4 to TRBJ2-7; D gene unclear. V was shortened by 2 bases and J by 0 bases, with 9 bases between the two germline ends. The germline V gene encodes CDR1 SGHNT and CDR2 YYREEE (reference sequence). The CDR3 is 14 amino acids. The CDR3 nucleotides are TGTGCCAGCAGCTTAATACAGCACTCCTACGAGCAGTACTTC. This gives the protein CASSLIQHSYEQYF.

This rearrangement joins TRBV5-1 to TRBJ1-1; no definite D call. CDR3 length: 15 residues. V was pared by 0 bases and J by 2 bases, with 11 bases between. The germline gives CDR1 SGHRS, CDR2 YFSETQ. The CDR3 region is CASSLAGSPNTEAFF. As DNA, the CDR3 is TGCGCCAGCAGCTTGGCCGGTTCCCCAAACACTGAAGCTTTCTTT.

V gene TRBV11-2 combines with J gene TRBJ2-1; no clear D gene. The CDR3 length is 14 residues. Between the trimmed V and J ends, which lost 6 bases and 0 bases, there was a span of 9 bases. Germline CDR1 and CDR2: SGHAT and FQNNGV. CDR3 region: CASRNTSSYNEQFF. In nucleotides, the CDR3 is TGTGCCAGCAGAAATACCAGCTCCTACAATGAGCAGTTCTTC.

This clone was observed a single time. The CDR3 region is CASGLVLGRGHGEQFF. The DNA of the CDR3 is TGTGCTAGTGGTTTGGTACTGGGCAGGGGTCACGGTGAGCAGTTCTTC. The chain uses TRBV12-5 and TRBJ2-1; D is possibly TRBD1 (6 bases). The CDR3 runs 16 residues. V was shortened by 0 bases and J by 9 bases, with 18 bases between the two germline ends. CDR1 LGHNT and CDR2 FRNRAP come from the germline V gene.

The genes are TRBV7-6 and TRBJ2-3; TRBD2 agrees at 9 bases. Germline loops: CDR1 SGHVS, CDR2 FNYEAQ. V lost 5 bases, J lost 2 bases, and 8 bases stayed unmatched. The CDR3 has 16 amino acids. Here the CDR3 DNA reads TGTGCCAGCAGCCCCACAGCGGGAGGAACCACAGATACGCAGTATTTT. Residues: CASSPTAGGTTDTQYF.

This sequence joins TRBV4-1 and TRBJ1-2; D uncertain. From germline, CDR1 is MGHRA and CDR2 YSYEKL. The CDR3 extends over 16 amino acids. The V end lost 3 bases, the J end lost 4 bases, and 18 bases lay between the germline ends. The CDR3 loop is CASSQQDVGIPYGYTF. As DNA, the CDR3 is TGCGCCAGCAGCCAGCAGGACGTCGGGATTCCCTATGGCTACACCTTC.

The rearrangement links TRBV7-2 to TRBJ2-7; the D gene is possibly TRBD1 (6 bases). There are 15 residues in the CDR3. The germline V and J ends were trimmed by 6 bases and 0 bases, with 15 bases remaining between them. From germline, CDR1 is SGHTA and CDR2 FQGNSA. The CDR3 bases are TGTGCCAGCAGACTTCGACAGGAAAGCTCCTACGAGCAGTACTTC. Its protein is CASRLRQESSYEQYF.

The V and J genes are TRBV27 and TRBJ2-7, with D possibly matching TRBD2 (7 bases). CDR1 is MNHEY and CDR2 is SMNVEV in the germline V gene (reference sequence). This CDR3 spans 15 amino acids. Trimming shortened V by 2 bases and J by 0 bases, and 11 bases separated the two germline ends. The CDR3 DNA reads as TGTGCCAGCAGTTTAGGGGGGGCACTCTCCTACGAGCAGTACTTC. Its protein product is CASSLGGALSYEQYF.

This rearrangement joins TRBV5-1 to TRBJ1-4; D gene uncertain. The CDR3 sequence is 13 residues long. The V end was cut by 6 bases, the J end by 7 bases, with 13 bases between. Germline V lookup: CDR1 SGHRS, CDR2 YFSETQ. The CDR3, as DNA: TGCGCCAGCAAAGAGGCAGCGGGTGAAAAACTGTTTTTT. Residues: CASKEAAGEKLFF.

The gene calls are TRBV5-6 and TRBJ1-1; 8 nucleotides match TRBD1. Germline V gives CDR1 SGHDT, CDR2 YYEEEE. This CDR3 spans 16 amino acids. Losses at the gene ends were 4 bases for V and 0 bases for J; bases not matched to a gene: 8. CDR3 region: CASSLGQATMNTEAFF. The DNA of the CDR3 is TGTGCCAGCAGCCTGGGACAGGCGACGATGAACACTGAAGCTTTCTTT.

This clone was detected a few times. The chain employs TRBV27 and TRBJ2-7; possibly TRBD2 for D (5 bases). The CDR3 covers 14 residues. The germline CDR1 and CDR2 sequences are MNHEY and SMNVEV (reference sequence). V was cut by 7 bases and J by 3 bases, with 16 bases left in between. CDR3 region: CASNRRGFDYEQYF. CDR3 nucleotide sequence: TGTGCCAGCAACAGAAGAGGGTTCGACTACGAGCAGTACTTC.

This clone has only one observation. The V call is TRBV10-3, the J call TRBJ2-7; the match to TRBD1 covers 10 bases. The CDR3 contains 14 residues. V gave up 6 bases and J gave up 6 bases; unmatched junction bases: 8. Germline V CDR1 and CDR2: ENHRY, SYGVKD. For the CDR3, the DNA is TGTGCCATCAGCGGACAGGGGGACATGGGCGAGCAGTACTTC. This translates into CAISGQGDMGEQYF.

V and J are TRBV5-5 and TRBJ2-1, with D tentatively TRBD2 (6 bases). CDR3 length: 14 residues. The V gene's germline CDR1 is SGHKS and CDR2 YYEKEE (reference sequence). V was pared by 7 bases and J by 2 bases, with 13 bases between. In DNA form, the CDR3 reads TGTGCCAGCGGGGGGTCAAGCCCCTACAATGAGCAGTTCTTC. Translation: CASGGSSPYNEQFF.

This chain joins TRBV2 and TRBJ2-1; 12 bases are a match to TRBD1. V lost 7 bases to trimming and J lost 8 bases; unmatched junction nucleotides: 6. CDR1 is SNHLY, CDR2 FYNNEI, per germline. The CDR3 is 14 residues long. CDR3 bases: TGTGCCAGCACTGGGGACAGGGGGCCCCATGAGCAGTTCTTC. Translation: CASTGDRGPHEQFF.

This chain uses TRBV11-2 with TRBJ2-3; maybe TRBD2 (5 bases). The CDR3 spans 14 residues. Between the trimmed V and J ends, which lost 1 base and 6 bases, there was a span of 11 bases. Germline CDR1 is SGHAT and CDR2 is FQNNGV. The CDR3 sequence: CASSLVAGLDTQYF. CDR3 nucleotides: TGTGCCAGCAGCTTAGTGGCGGGTCTGGATACGCAGTATTTT.

CDR3 in DNA: TGCAGCGTTGACATGACTGTTGAGACCCAGTACTTC. It translates to CSVDMTVETQYF. The gene calls are TRBV29-1 and TRBJ2-5; D unresolved. The CDR3 loop spans 12 amino acids. Trimming cost V 3 bases and J 5 bases, with 10 bases left between them. Germline lookup yields CDR1 SQVTM and CDR2 ANQGSEA.

The V gene is TRBV2, the J gene TRBJ2-3; TRBD1 matches at 9 bases. Germline V gives CDR1 SNHLY, CDR2 FYNNEI. Germline trimming cut 4 bases from V and 1 base from J; bases unmatched to any gene: 6. The CDR3 spans 16 residues. The CDR3 loop is CASSAWGDRGTDTQYF. The CDR3 DNA sequence: TGTGCCAGCAGTGCCTGGGGGGACAGGGGCACAGATACGCAGTATTTT.